These 31 T cell receptor beta chains share one sample of origin, sequenced in a study of blood T cells in healthy people across ages. Next came a second PCR, run for about 6 to 11 cycles, which used a sample-barcoded 5' primer along with a J-beta primer mix. TCRdb re-called the 5' RACE reads with MiXCR, one entry per CDR3 protein. The profile shows more than 650,000 distinct CDR3 sequences, more than 25% of them singletons. The same data also contributed to another study, on T cells of mothers and their children.

The sample taken for sequencing was blood. Receptors were obtained from a boy under 18 in good health.

This clonotype has just a few counts. This rearrangement joins TRBV6-5 to TRBJ2-1; D is perhaps TRBD1 (6 bases). Gene TRBJ2-5 matches the end of the DNA better, so the J call may be wrong. CDR1 is MNHEY, CDR2 SVGAGI, per germline. The CDR3 sequence is 15 residues long. As DNA, the CDR3 is TGTGCCAGCAGCAGACCGGGGCAGGGGTCGGAGACCCAGTACTTC. This gives the protein CASSRPGQGSETQYF.

This clonotype was counted between two and nine times. This sequence joins TRBV10-3 and TRBJ2-3, with TRBD2 matching 7 bases. This CDR3 is built from 15 residues. Germline V gene lookup returns CDR1 ENHRY and CDR2 SYGVKD. Germline trimming cut 1 base from V and 1 base from J; bases unmatched to any gene: 2. CDR3 sequence: CAISEWGGGTDTQYF. For the CDR3, the DNA is TGTGCCATCAGTGAGTGGGGGGGTGGCACAGATACGCAGTATTTT.

This clonotype was seen a few times. This sequence joins TRBV5-1 and TRBJ2-7; TRBD2 agrees at 7 bases. CDR3 length equals 16 residues. Germline values: CDR1 SGHRS, CDR2 YFSETQ. Trimming at V came to 7 bases and at J to 2 bases, leaving 15 bases not matched to a gene. DNA of the CDR3: TGCGCCAGCGGGATGGGTCGGACTAGTGCGACCTACGAGCAGTACTTC. Protein product: CASGMGRTSATYEQYF. Combining the CDR3 with reference TRBV5-1 and TRBJ2-7 gives the whole variable domain KAGVTQTPRYLIKTRGQQVTLSCSPISGHRSVSWYQQTPGQGLQFLFEYFSETQRNKGNFPGRFSGRQFSNSRSEMNVSTLELGDSALYLCASGMGRTSATYEQYFGPGTRLTVT.

The table lists this clonotype with a few counts. The chain is built from TRBV9 and TRBJ2-1; tentatively, D is TRBD1 or TRBD2 (5 bases each). This CDR3 contains 14 residues. Germline values: CDR1 SGDLS, CDR2 YYNGEE. With 1 base removed from V and 7 bases from J, the gap between germline ends came to 12 bases. The CDR3 sequence: CASSVSTGPNEQFF. The CDR3 DNA is TGTGCCAGCAGCGTAAGTACGGGGCCGAATGAGCAGTTCTTC.

This clonotype was counted only a few times. The V gene is TRBV28, the J gene TRBJ2-7; 8 positions agree with TRBD2. The CDR3 sequence is 14 residues long. The germline V gene encodes CDR1 MDHEN and CDR2 SYDVKM. J lost 3 bases, V lost 2 bases, and 3 bases had no gene match. The DNA of the CDR3 is TGTGCCAGCAGTTTACCCCGGGGGGGCTACGAGCAGTACTTC. Amino acid sequence: CASSLPRGGYEQYF.

Note on this clonotype: A read error is possible here, since a much larger clone lies one base away. V is TRBV20-1 and J is TRBJ1-2, with TRBD1 as a possible D gene (6 bases). This CDR3 contains 16 residues. Germline-derived CDR1 and CDR2 are DFQATT and SNEGSKA (reference sequence). Between the trimmed V and J ends, which lost 1 base and 4 bases, there was a span of 19 bases. For the CDR3, the DNA is TGCAGTGCTAGAGGTCAGGCCGAGACAGGAACCTATGGCTACACCTTC. Encoded protein: CSARGQAETGTYGYTF.

This clonotype has only a few counts. The rearrangement uses TRBV24-1 and TRBJ1-2; D not resolved. V lost 2 bases and J 4 bases, leaving 10 bases between the germline ends. This CDR3 is built from 14 residues. Germline CDR1 is KGHDR and CDR2 is SFDVKD. The CDR3 sequence is CATSDSSEGYGYTF. CDR3 nucleotides: TGTGCCACCAGTGATTCCTCGGAGGGCTATGGCTACACCTTC.

The chain employs TRBV20-1 and TRBJ2-5; 9 bases are a match to TRBD2. Germline CDR1 reads DFQATT; CDR2 reads SNEGSKA (reference sequence). The V segment lost 3 bases and the J segment 1 base; nucleotides outside the gene matches: 6. The CDR3 has 15 amino acids. The CDR3 coding sequence is TGCAGTGCTAGCTTGCTAGCGGGATCCCAAGAGACCCAGTACTTC. Translation gives CSASLLAGSQETQYF.

The chain has TRBV20-1 and TRBJ2-2; 9 bases match TRBD1. V was clipped by 6 bases and J by 3 bases; unmatched bases: 5. The CDR3 contains 14 residues. Germline V CDR1 and CDR2: DFQATT, SNEGSKA (reference sequence). The CDR3 coding sequence is TGCAGTGCCGCGGGACAGGGCGACACCGGGGAGCTGTTTTTT. Its protein is CSAAGQGDTGELFF.

With respect to this clonotype: A junction end diverges from the germline sequence, so it may reflect a read error. The gene calls are TRBV5-1 and TRBJ2-4; TRBD2 might be the D (6 bases). This CDR3 has 11 amino acids. Germline V gives CDR1 SGHRS, CDR2 YFSETQ. The CDR3 DNA is TGCGCCAGCAGCTTGGCCAGGGACTGGAGGTTC. Translation gives CASSLARDWRF.

The table lists this clonotype with a count of one. The rearrangement uses TRBV7-3 and TRBJ2-5; possibly TRBD1 for D (6 bases). Germline CDR1 SGHTA, CDR2 FQGTGA. The CDR3 consists of 13 residues. V dropped 4 bases and J dropped 8 bases, with 14 bases sitting between them. CDR3 protein: CASSSPGTNTQYF. The CDR3 nucleotides are TGTGCCAGCAGCTCCCCCGGGACAAATACCCAGTACTTC. Drawing the rest from reference TRBV7-3 and TRBJ2-5, the complete variable domain is GAGVSQTPSNKVTEKGKYVELRCDPISGHTALYWYRQSLGQGPEFLIYFQGTGAADDSGLPNDRFFAVRPEGSVSTLKIQRTERGDSAVYLCASSSPGTNTQYFGPGTRLLVL.

The table lists this clonotype with a count of one. This rearrangement joins TRBV12-3 or TRBV12-4 to TRBJ2-3; TRBD1 or TRBD2 may be the D gene (5 bases each). The V end was cut by 6 bases, the J end by 4 bases, with 20 bases between. The CDR3 contains 16 residues. DNA for the CDR3: TGTGCCAGCAGCACACCGGGACCCGGTGGGGCAGATACGCAGTATTTT. Translation gives CASSTPGPGGADTQYF.

The table lists this clonotype with a few counts. The chain combines TRBV20-1 with TRBJ2-1; 7 bases are a match to TRBD1. Losses at the gene ends were 5 bases for V and 0 bases for J; bases not matched to a gene: 7. This CDR3 comprises 15 residues. CDR1 is DFQATT, CDR2 SNEGSKA, per germline (reference sequence). The CDR3 is CSAPGTAPSYNEQFF. CDR3 coding DNA: TGCAGTGCTCCCGGGACAGCGCCCTCCTACAATGAGCAGTTCTTC.

This clonotype was detected only a few times. The chain has TRBV9 and TRBJ2-5; no clear D gene. V dropped 3 bases and J dropped 5 bases, with 20 bases sitting between them. The CDR3 is made up of 16 amino acids. Germline CDR1 reads SGDLS; CDR2 reads YYNGEE. The DNA for the CDR3 is TGTGCCAGCAGCGCCACACCGGGCCCCTTTAGGGAGACCCAGTACTTC. Amino acid sequence: CASSATPGPFRETQYF.

This clonotype showed up many times. This chain joins TRBV5-1 and TRBJ2-1; 10 positions agree with TRBD2. In germline, CDR1 is SGHRS, CDR2 YFSETQ. J gave up 8 bases and V 4 bases, and 12 bases lay outside the gene matches. This CDR3 has 16 residues. This chain's CDR3 is CASSLGWLAGEDEQFF. The CDR3 DNA sequence: TGCGCCAGCAGCCTGGGGTGGCTAGCGGGGGAGGATGAGCAGTTCTTC.

The chain joins TRBV12-5 to TRBJ1-1; TRBD1 agrees at 9 bases. The germline V gene has CDR1 LGHNT and CDR2 FRNRAP. There are 16 residues in the CDR3. With 5 bases clipped from V and 1 base from J, the junction kept 8 bases outside the gene matches. The DNA of the CDR3 is TGTGCTAGTGGTAGACCCTGGGGACAGGGGAACACTGAAGCTTTCTTT. This gives the protein CASGRPWGQGNTEAFF.

This clonotype was seen a few times. The chain combines TRBV9 with TRBJ1-1, with no clear D. Germline CDR1 reads SGDLS; CDR2 reads YYNGEE. The germline V and J ends were trimmed by 4 bases and 8 bases, with 12 bases remaining between them. The CDR3 is 12 amino acids. Here the CDR3 DNA reads TGTGCCAGCAGCCCATTAGGAGTAGAAGCTTTCTTT. Its protein product is CASSPLGVEAFF.

This clonotype was counted between two and nine times. J is TRBJ2-1 and V is TRBV12-3 or TRBV12-4, with 10 nucleotides matching TRBD1. The CDR3 length is 13 residues. Germline trimming cut 6 bases from V and 8 bases from J; bases unmatched to any gene: 4. The CDR3 DNA follows: TGTGCCAGCAGGGGACAGGGGAGGGATGAGCAGTTCTTC. It codes for CASRGQGRDEQFF.

This clonotype was observed a handful of times. This chain connects TRBV6-5 to TRBJ2-7; no firm D call. V was clipped by 0 bases and J by 3 bases, with 18 bases between them. Germline V gives CDR1 MNHEY, CDR2 SVGAGI. The CDR3 covers 17 residues. CDR3 in amino acids: CASSYSPLRSRIYEQYF. CDR3 bases: TGTGCCAGCAGTTACTCCCCTTTGCGGTCGAGGATCTACGAGCAGTACTTC.

In its sample, this clonotype was seen a few times. The chain uses TRBV6-1 and TRBJ2-2; D may be TRBD1 (6 bases). Looked up from germline, CDR1 is MNHNS and CDR2 is SASEGT. The CDR3 is 15 amino acids. With 3 bases removed from V and 7 bases from J, the gap between germline ends came to 15 bases. CDR3 nucleotides: TGTGCCAGCAGTGAGAGAACAGGGCAGAACGGGGAGCTGTTTTTT. Amino acids: CASSERTGQNGELFF.

This clonotype was found a few times. The genes are TRBV29-1 and TRBJ2-5, with 7 positions matching TRBD1. Per the germline V gene, CDR1 is SQVTM and CDR2 is ANQGSEA. The V gene end was trimmed by 2 bases and the J gene end by 6 bases; junction bases not matched to a gene: 6. The CDR3 spans 13 residues. The CDR3: CSVELRGPKTQYF. DNA for the CDR3: TGCAGCGTTGAATTGAGGGGGCCGAAGACCCAGTACTTC.

This clonotype was picked up a small number of times. Sequence at one end of the junction differs from germline and may be a read error. The rearrangement links TRBV3-1 to TRBJ2-7, with D unclear. CDR3 size: 13 residues. The germline V gene encodes CDR1 LGHDT and CDR2 YNNKEL (reference sequence). CDR3 bases: TGTGCCAGCAGCCCCCTTCGGTCGGGCGAGCAGCACTTC. As protein: CASSPLRSGEQHF.

The rearrangement joins TRBV6-2 or TRBV6-3 to TRBJ2-7; no firm D call. Germline loops: CDR1 MNHEY, CDR2 SVGEGT. V was cut by 2 bases and J by 6 bases, with 8 bases left in between. The CDR3 has 12 amino acids. The CDR3 loop reads CASSYAPPEQYF. The CDR3 DNA sequence: TGTGCCAGCAGTTACGCGCCCCCCGAGCAGTACTTC.

The J gene is TRBJ2-1, the V gene TRBV3-1; D is possibly TRBD2 (6 bases). Germline-derived CDR1 and CDR2 are LGHDT and YNNKEL (reference sequence). V dropped 4 bases and J dropped 4 bases, with 14 bases sitting between them. The CDR3 has 15 residues. CDR3 nucleotide sequence: TGTGCCAGCAGCCCCTTGAGGGAGGCATACAATGAGCAGTTCTTC. This encodes CASSPLREAYNEQFF.

The table lists this clonotype with a few counts. The chain carries TRBV7-6 and TRBJ2-7; no clear D gene. The CDR3 runs 12 residues. The V gene lost 5 bases and the J gene lost 7 bases, with 12 bases spanning the gap. In germline, CDR1 is SGHVS, CDR2 FNYEAQ. This CDR3 reads CASSRVTGEQYF. The CDR3 bases are TGTGCCAGCAGCCGTGTAACGGGTGAGCAGTACTTC.

The chain is built from TRBV7-6 and TRBJ1-1; D is ambiguous. Per the germline V gene, CDR1 is SGHVS and CDR2 is FNYEAQ. With 0 bases removed from V and 11 bases from J, the gap between germline ends came to 13 bases. There are 13 residues in the CDR3. The CDR3 loop reads CASSLALDNRAFF. The CDR3 coding sequence is TGTGCCAGCAGCTTAGCATTAGATAATAGGGCTTTCTTT.

This clonotype came up a few times. This chain links TRBV11-3 with TRBJ2-5; TRBD1 matches 7 bases. The CDR3 totals 15 residues. Germline CDR1 and CDR2: SGHNT and YENEEA. V shed 2 bases, J shed 5 bases, and the junction held 8 bases outside the gene matches. The CDR3 DNA follows: TGTGCCAGCAGCTTACAAGGGGGCGGTTCGGAGACCCAGTACTTC. It encodes CASSLQGGGSETQYF.

The rearrangement joins TRBV30 to TRBJ1-5, with a tentative D call TRBD1 (5 bases). This CDR3 has 14 amino acids. Germline-derived CDR1 and CDR2 are GTSNPN and SVGIG (reference sequence). The V end was cut by 2 bases, the J end by 2 bases, with 10 bases between. This chain's CDR3 is CAWSLGDGNQPQHF. The CDR3 coding sequence is TGTGCCTGGAGTCTAGGGGACGGCAATCAGCCCCAGCATTTT.

The chain is built from TRBV27 and TRBJ2-1; the D is unclear. V lost 2 bases and J 7 bases, leaving 9 bases between the germline ends. Germline V gene sequence: CDR1 MNHEY, CDR2 SMNVEV (reference sequence). The CDR3 covers 13 residues. CDR3: CASSLRLKNEQFF. CDR3 bases: TGTGCCAGCAGTTTAAGACTCAAGAATGAGCAGTTCTTC.

The J gene is TRBJ1-4, the V gene TRBV5-5; D is possibly TRBD1 (5 bases). Germline CDR1 SGHKS, CDR2 YYEKEE (reference sequence). Trimming took 3 bases from V and 8 from J, leaving 14 bases between them. There are 14 residues in the CDR3. The CDR3: CASSSGFTPEKLFF. DNA for the CDR3: TGTGCCAGCAGCTCAGGGTTTACGCCCGAAAAACTGTTTTTT.

On this clonotype: A read error may account for a junction end that differs from germline. The genes are TRBV7-9 and TRBJ2-1, with D possibly being TRBD2 (7 bases). Germline assignment: CDR1 SEHNR and CDR2 FQNEAQ (reference sequence). This CDR3 has 15 amino acids. The CDR3, as DNA: TGTGTCAGCAGCTTAGGGGGGGAACGCTACAATGAGCAGTTCTTC. Translating gives CVSSLGGERYNEQFF.